Listed below are T cell receptor beta chains from one sample, sequenced in a study of shared clonotypes between healthy human individuals. Measured with immunoSEQ multiplex PCR; TCRdb has only the in-frame clones, and not every one. This sample has 1.5 million to 2.5 million clones, with less than 95% found just once. The sequenced material came from naive CD8+ T cells sorted from blood. These receptors were taken from a man between 18 and 35 years old in good health. CDR3s include the opening cysteine and the closing phenylalanine or tryptophan. The D gene is left open where the match is weak. A row's size may be missing; if present it is once, few, many or a size class.

-	TRBV30	-	TRBJ1-3	-	CAWSSGQGLAGNTIYF
-	TRBV6-5	-	TRBJ1-1	TGTGCCAGCAGTCCACCTCGGACAGTTGAAGCTTTCTTT	CASSPPRTVEAFF
once	TRBV11-2	TRBD2	TRBJ2-1	TGTGCCAGCAGCTTAGCGGGAGGGTCCCACAATGAGCAGTTCTTC	CASSLAGGSHNEQFF
-	TRBV27	TRBD1	TRBJ2-7	TGTGCCAGCAGTTTGTCACCCGGGACAGGCACCTACGAGCAGTACTTC	CASSLSPGTGTYEQYF
-	TRBV7-3	-	TRBJ2-1	TGTGCCAGCAGCTTATTGAGTCACAATGAGCAGTTCTTC	CASSLLSHNEQFF
-	TRBV2	-	TRBJ1-3	TGTGCCAGCAGGGAACTGTTAGGAAACACCATATATTTT	CASRELLGNTIYF
-	TRBV5-1	-	TRBJ2-7	TGCGCCAGCAGCTTTGTGGGGGACGAGCAGTACTTC	CASSFVGDEQYF
-	TRBV7-2	TRBD2	TRBJ2-5	TGTGCCAGCAGCTTAGGGACTAGCTTATCCGAGACCCAGTACTTC	CASSLGTSLSETQYF
-	TRBV30	-	TRBJ1-2	TGTGCCTGGAGTGAGGGGAATAACTATGGCTACACCTTC	CAWSEGNNYGYTF
-	TRBV28	-	TRBJ2-7	TGTGCCAGCAAGGTTGGAGGGCGTGATTACGAGCAGTACTTC	CASKVGGRDYEQYF
-	TRBV7-8	-	TRBJ2-1	TGTGCCAGCTCCTTGATGGGGGGAGGCTACAATGAGCAGTTCTTC	CASSLMGGGYNEQFF
-	TRBV5-1	TRBD2	TRBJ2-7	TGCGCCAGCAGCCCAGGACTAGCGTCCTACGAGCAGTACTTC	CASSPGLASYEQYF
-	TRBV4-1	-	TRBJ1-6	TGCGCCAGCAGTCAGCGCTCTAATTCACCCCTCCACTTT	CASSQRSNSPLHF
-	TRBV30	-	TRBJ1-1	TGTGCCTGGAGTGTTGGGGGTAATGAAGCTTTCTTT	CAWSVGGNEAFF
-	TRBV7-2	TRBD1	TRBJ1-6	TGTGCCAGCAGCTTAGTAAGCCGGACAGGGTCCCGGTCACCCCTCCACTTT	CASSLVSRTGSRSPLHF
-	TRBV6-6	-	TRBJ2-7	TGTGCCAGCAGTTACGATCCCGCCGAGCAGTACTTC	CASSYDPAEQYF
-	TRBV6-5	TRBD1	TRBJ1-2	TGTGCCAGCAGCCTGGGAGGGGGCGCCTATGGCTACACCTTC	CASSLGGGAYGYTF
-	TRBV7-9	TRBD1	TRBJ2-7	TGTGCCAGCAGCCCCCGGGGTGCAGGGGGCTACGAGCAGTACTTC	CASSPRGAGGYEQYF
-	TRBV2	-	TRBJ2-5	TGTGCCAGCAGAACCGGACGCTCGGGGGAGACCCAGTACTTC	CASRTGRSGETQYF
-	TRBV28	TRBD1	TRBJ2-5	TGTGCCAGCAGTTTAGACAGGGGGCTTGAGACCCAGTACTTC	CASSLDRGLETQYF
-	TRBV9	-	TRBJ2-2	TGTGCCAGCAGCCCCTGGGAACAGGGTAACACCGGGGAGCTGTTTTTT	CASSPWEQGNTGELFF
-	TRBV10-1	-	TRBJ2-3	TGCGCCAGCAGTGATGGTATAGGTGGGGCCACAGATACGCAGTATTTT	CASSDGIGGATDTQYF
once	TRBV5-1	TRBD2	TRBJ2-7	TGCGCCAGCAGGTGGACTAGCGGGGACTTCTCGCGGGAGCAGTACTTC	CASRWTSGDFSREQYF
-	TRBV7-9	-	TRBJ1-1	TGTGCCACCCTGGAGAACACTGAAGCTTTCTTT	CATLENTEAFF
-	TRBV11-2	-	TRBJ2-6	TGTGCCAGCAGCTCGACAATGGACAGAACCAACGTCCTGACTTTC	CASSSTMDRTNVLTF
-	TRBV2	-	TRBJ2-1	TGTGCCAGCAGTCGAAGGGACAATGAGCAGTTCTTC	CASSRRDNEQFF
-	TRBV5-1	-	TRBJ1-4	TGCGCCAGCAGCTTGGGGGGCGTTAATGAAAAACTGTTTTTT	CASSLGGVNEKLFF
-	TRBV19	TRBD1	TRBJ1-6	TGTGAGTATGGACAGGGGTATTCACCCCTCCACTTT	CEYGQGYSPLHF
-	TRBV19	-	TRBJ1-5	TGTGCCAGTAGGGACAATGCCGCCCATCAGCCCCAGCATTTT	CASRDNAAHQPQHF
-	TRBV2	-	TRBJ2-2	TGTGCCAGCTTTGCCTCAGTAATCGCCGGGGAGCTGTTTTTT	CASFASVIAGELFF
-	TRBV4-3	-	TRBJ1-2	TGCGCCAGCAGCCAAGAAGGCTCGGGCTCAGAATTTGGTGGCTACACCTTC	CASSQEGSGSEFGGYTF
-	TRBV4-1	TRBD1	TRBJ2-7	TGCGCCAGCAGCCAAGATCGGGGGACAGGGGAGTTGTGGTACGAGCAGTACTTC	CASSQDRGTGELWYEQYF
-	TRBV5-4	TRBD1	TRBJ1-1	TGTGCCAGCACCTCACAGGGGGCGAACACTGAAGCTTTCTTT	CASTSQGANTEAFF
-	TRBV30	-	TRBJ2-1	TGTGCCTGGAGTGTAGAGGGCGTATTGCAGTTCTTC	CAWSVEGVLQFF
-	TRBV1	-	TRBJ2-3	TGCACCAGCAGATTAGGACTAGGCAGGTCCGATACGCAGTATTTT	CTSRLGLGRSDTQYF
-	TRBV28	TRBD1	TRBJ1-2	TGTGCCAGCAGCTCTCCCGACCGGGACAGGGAACAAGGCTACACCTTC	CASSSPDRDREQGYTF
-	TRBV18	-	TRBJ2-5	TGTGCCAGCTCCAAACCCCGGGGGTTGCTTCAAGAGACCCAGTACTTC	CASSKPRGLLQETQYF
-	TRBV5-6	-	TRBJ2-7	TGTGCCAGCAGCTTTGGGTCTAGCCAAACCTACGAGCAGTACTTC	CASSFGSSQTYEQYF
-	TRBV13	-	TRBJ2-4	TGTGCCAGCAGCTTAGTTGGGGGTGGCATTCAGTACTTC	CASSLVGGGIQYF
-	TRBV6-5	-	TRBJ2-7	TGTGCCAGCAGTTACGGGGTAGAGCAGTACTTC	CASSYGVEQYF
-	TRBV4-2	-	TRBJ2-5	TGTGCCAGCAGCCAAGGGGAACTAGCAGAGACCCAGTACTTC	CASSQGELAETQYF
-	TRBV5-6	-	TRBJ2-1	TGTGCCAGCAGCTTTGGGGACCAGGATGAGCAGTTCTTC	CASSFGDQDEQFF
-	TRBV9	-	TRBJ2-7	TGTGCCAGCAGCGTAGTTGGCGGGGAGCAGTACTTC	CASSVVGGEQYF
-	TRBV6-1	-	TRBJ2-7	TGTGCCAGCAGTGAATTGGGGGCCCGCGAGCAGTACTTC	CASSELGAREQYF
-	TRBV28	TRBD1	TRBJ2-1	TGTGCCAGCAGTCAGGGGGCGGTCAATGAGCAGTTCTTC	CASSQGAVNEQFF
-	TRBV6-1	-	TRBJ1-5	TGTGCCAGCAGTGAAAGCGGGGGCGTTTATACTCAGCCCCAGCATTTT	CASSESGGVYTQPQHF
-	TRBV7-2	-	TRBJ2-7	TGTGCCAGCAGCTTAGCCTGGGACGGATACGAGCAGTACTTC	CASSLAWDGYEQYF
-	TRBV7-8	-	TRBJ1-5	TGTGCCAGCAGCTTAGAGAGTAATCAGCCCCAGCATTTT	CASSLESNQPQHF
-	TRBV4-3	-	TRBJ2-5	TGCGCCAGCAGCCAAGTTTTCCAGGGGTGGGAGACCCAGTACTTC	CASSQVFQGWETQYF
-	TRBV9	-	TRBJ2-7	TGTGCCAGCAGCGTGGGACTTGGGGCCTACGAGCAGTACTTC	CASSVGLGAYEQYF